These T cell receptor beta chains were read from a single sample in a study of memory CD4+ T cells and cytomegalovirus serostatus. Profiled with immunoSEQ multiplex PCR; TCRdb holds only in-frame clones, not every one. The data show approximately 41,000 clones, about 79% seen once. Input material: memory CD4+ T cells from blood. These receptors all stem from an adult in good health and CMV-seronegative. Each CDR3 is given with its conserved first and last residue. Fields, in order: J gene, V gene, D gene, clone size, CDR3 DNA, CDR3 protein. D genes are given only for firm matches. Rows may omit the clone size; those that give it use once, few, many or a size class.

j_call: TRBJ2-5; v_call: TRBV6-5; d_call: NA; clone_size: once; cdr3_nt: TGTGCCAGCAGTCCGACAGCTCTTCAAGAGACCCAGTACTTC; cdr3_aa: CASSPTALQETQYF
j_call: TRBJ1-2; v_call: TRBV7-2; d_call: TRBD1; clone_size: NA; cdr3_nt: TGTGCCAGCAGCCAACGGGACAGGGACTATGGCTACACCTTC; cdr3_aa: CASSQRDRDYGYTF
j_call: TRBJ2-3; v_call: TRBV7-8; d_call: NA; clone_size: NA; cdr3_nt: TGTGCCAGCAGACCGCCGGGACTTAGCACAGATACGCAGTATTTT; cdr3_aa: CASRPPGLSTDTQYF
j_call: TRBJ2-5; v_call: TRBV5-8; d_call: NA; clone_size: NA; cdr3_nt: TGTGCCAGCAGCTTGAAGGGGGGGGAGACCCAGTACTTC; cdr3_aa: CASSLKGGETQYF
j_call: TRBJ1-4; v_call: TRBV7-9; d_call: NA; clone_size: NA; cdr3_nt: TGTGCCAGCAGCTTCGTACGAGAAAAACTGTTTTTT; cdr3_aa: CASSFVREKLFF
j_call: TRBJ2-7; v_call: TRBV27; d_call: NA; clone_size: NA; cdr3_nt: TGTGCCAGCAGTCTCGGGGTAGGGGACTCCTACGAGCAGTACTTC; cdr3_aa: CASSLGVGDSYEQYF
j_call: TRBJ2-3; v_call: TRBV7-2; d_call: NA; clone_size: NA; cdr3_nt: TGTGCCAGCAGCCCAGAAATAGATACGCAGTATTTT; cdr3_aa: CASSPEIDTQYF
j_call: TRBJ2-7; v_call: TRBV27; d_call: NA; clone_size: NA; cdr3_nt: TGTGCCAGCTGGGGCACCGACTCCTACGAGCAGTACTTC; cdr3_aa: CASWGTDSYEQYF
j_call: TRBJ2-5; v_call: TRBV19; d_call: NA; clone_size: NA; cdr3_nt: TGTGCCAGTAGTATAACGGGTGGGACCCAGTACTTC; cdr3_aa: CASSITGGTQYF
j_call: TRBJ2-5; v_call: TRBV19; d_call: TRBD1; clone_size: NA; cdr3_nt: TGTGCCAGTAGTGAAGGGACAGGAGGGGGTGTGACCCAGTACTTC; cdr3_aa: CASSEGTGGGVTQYF
j_call: TRBJ2-7; v_call: TRBV6-5; d_call: NA; clone_size: NA; cdr3_nt: TGTGCCAGCAGTCTCCCCCTTTACGAGCAGTACTTC; cdr3_aa: CASSLPLYEQYF
j_call: TRBJ2-3; v_call: TRBV5-1; d_call: NA; clone_size: once; cdr3_nt: TGCGCCAGCAGCTTGGGTCAGAAGACAGATACGCAGTATTTT; cdr3_aa: CASSLGQKTDTQYF
j_call: TRBJ1-2; v_call: TRBV18; d_call: TRBD1; clone_size: NA; cdr3_nt: TGTGCCAGCTCCCTTAGGCTGCCGGGACAGGGGGCGGACTATGGCTACACCTTC; cdr3_aa: CASSLRLPGQGADYGYTF
j_call: TRBJ1-1; v_call: TRBV7-8; d_call: NA; clone_size: NA; cdr3_nt: TGTGCCAGCAGCTTATCTTCGGGGAACACTGAAGCTTTCTTT; cdr3_aa: CASSLSSGNTEAFF
j_call: TRBJ2-7; v_call: TRBV5-1; d_call: NA; clone_size: NA; cdr3_nt: TGCGCCAGCAGCTTTAGCGGCTCCTCCTACGAGCAGTACTTC; cdr3_aa: CASSFSGSSYEQYF
j_call: TRBJ2-1; v_call: TRBV19; d_call: TRBD2; clone_size: once; cdr3_nt: TGTGCCAGTAGTGGCCGGACTAGCGGATTCTACAATGAGCAGTTCTTC; cdr3_aa: CASSGRTSGFYNEQFF
j_call: TRBJ2-7; v_call: TRBV2; d_call: TRBD2; clone_size: NA; cdr3_nt: TGTGCCAGCAGAGCAGGACTAGCTTACTCCCAGTACTTC; cdr3_aa: CASRAGLAYSQYF
j_call: TRBJ2-7; v_call: TRBV10-3; d_call: TRBD1; clone_size: NA; cdr3_nt: TGTGCCATCAGCTTGACAGGGCACGAGCAGTACTTC; cdr3_aa: CAISLTGHEQYF
j_call: TRBJ2-1; v_call: TRBV14; d_call: TRBD1; clone_size: NA; cdr3_nt: TGTGCCAGCAGCTCCAAGATTGTAACAGGGGGGTACAATGAGCAGTTCTTC; cdr3_aa: CASSSKIVTGGYNEQFF
j_call: TRBJ2-3; v_call: TRBV10-1; d_call: NA; clone_size: NA; cdr3_nt: TGCGCCAGCAGTGAGTCAAGCGGTGGGGATACGCAGTATTTT; cdr3_aa: CASSESSGGDTQYF
j_call: TRBJ2-1; v_call: TRBV6-5; d_call: NA; clone_size: NA; cdr3_nt: TGTGCCAGCAGAGACGCACGAAGCTCCTACAATGAGCAGTTCTTC; cdr3_aa: CASRDARSSYNEQFF
j_call: TRBJ2-1; v_call: TRBV11-3; d_call: NA; clone_size: NA; cdr3_nt: TGTGCCAGCAGCCCAGGGGATGGGACCTACAATGAGCAGTTCTTC; cdr3_aa: CASSPGDGTYNEQFF
j_call: TRBJ1-4; v_call: TRBV28; d_call: NA; clone_size: few; cdr3_nt: TGTGCCACCCTGGACAGATCTGATGAAAAACTGTTTTTT; cdr3_aa: CATLDRSDEKLFF
j_call: TRBJ2-1; v_call: TRBV6-5; d_call: NA; clone_size: NA; cdr3_nt: TGTGCCAGCAGACCCGACTCAAGGAATGAGCAGTTCTTC; cdr3_aa: CASRPDSRNEQFF
j_call: TRBJ2-1; v_call: TRBV15; d_call: NA; clone_size: NA; cdr3_nt: TGTGCCACCAGCGAGAGCCTAAACAATGAGCAGTTCTTC; cdr3_aa: CATSESLNNEQFF
j_call: TRBJ1-1; v_call: TRBV30; d_call: NA; clone_size: NA; cdr3_nt: TGTGCCTGGAGGTACAGGGCCAGGGAAACTGAAGCTTTCTTT; cdr3_aa: CAWRYRARETEAFF
j_call: TRBJ1-2; v_call: TRBV10-3; d_call: NA; clone_size: NA; cdr3_nt: TGTGCCATCAGGGGCGCGGGGGCTGCCGCCTATGGCTACACCTTC; cdr3_aa: CAIRGAGAAAYGYTF
j_call: TRBJ2-2; v_call: TRBV2; d_call: NA; clone_size: NA; cdr3_nt: TGTGCCAGCAGTTACGACGACAACACCGGGGAGCTGTTTTTT; cdr3_aa: CASSYDDNTGELFF
j_call: TRBJ2-6; v_call: TRBV5-6; d_call: NA; clone_size: NA; cdr3_nt: TGTGCCAGCAGTCAACAGGGCTGGAGCTCTGGGGCCAACGTCCTGACTTTC; cdr3_aa: CASSQQGWSSGANVLTF
j_call: TRBJ2-3; v_call: TRBV5-5; d_call: NA; clone_size: NA; cdr3_nt: TGTGCCAGCAGCTTTTATGGGGACACAGATACGCAGTATTTT; cdr3_aa: CASSFYGDTDTQYF
j_call: TRBJ2-5; v_call: TRBV11-2; d_call: TRBD2; clone_size: NA; cdr3_nt: TGTGCCAGCAGCTTCAGCGGGAGGGCCCGGGAGACCCAGTACTTC; cdr3_aa: CASSFSGRARETQYF
j_call: TRBJ2-3; v_call: TRBV5-1; d_call: NA; clone_size: NA; cdr3_nt: TGCGCCAGCAGCTCCTCGGGGGAGGCGGCGACAGATACGCAGTATTTT; cdr3_aa: CASSSSGEAATDTQYF
j_call: TRBJ2-5; v_call: TRBV2; d_call: TRBD1; clone_size: NA; cdr3_nt: TGTGCCAGCAGCGAAGCCCGACAGGGGGGACAAGAGACCCAGTACTTC; cdr3_aa: CASSEARQGGQETQYF
j_call: TRBJ2-7; v_call: TRBV7-2; d_call: TRBD2; clone_size: few; cdr3_nt: TGTGCCAGCAGCTTAGCGGTTAGCGGGATTTTCGAGCAGTACTTC; cdr3_aa: CASSLAVSGIFEQYF
j_call: TRBJ2-5; v_call: TRBV2; d_call: TRBD1; clone_size: NA; cdr3_nt: TGTGCCAGCAAGGGACAGCTCCAAGAGACCCAGTACTTC; cdr3_aa: CASKGQLQETQYF
j_call: TRBJ2-5; v_call: TRBV19; d_call: NA; clone_size: NA; cdr3_nt: TGTGCCAGTAATTCTCAAGAGACCCAGTACTTC; cdr3_aa: CASNSQETQYF
j_call: TRBJ2-7; v_call: TRBV7-9; d_call: NA; clone_size: NA; cdr3_nt: TGTGCCAGCAGCTTACAAGGTACAACCTACGAGCAGTACTTC; cdr3_aa: CASSLQGTTYEQYF
j_call: TRBJ2-7; v_call: TRBV19; d_call: NA; clone_size: NA; cdr3_nt: TGTGCCAGTAGTATACCCGGGGCTATCTACGAGCAGTACTTC; cdr3_aa: CASSIPGAIYEQYF
j_call: TRBJ2-1; v_call: TRBV29-1; d_call: NA; clone_size: NA; cdr3_nt: TGCAGCGTTGCTAGGGCACCTCAAGGGGGTGAGCAGTTCTTC; cdr3_aa: CSVARAPQGGEQFF
j_call: TRBJ1-3; v_call: TRBV7-8; d_call: NA; clone_size: once; cdr3_nt: TGTGCCAGCAGCTCCCTGACAGGCCTCTCTGGAAACACCATATATTTT; cdr3_aa: CASSSLTGLSGNTIYF
j_call: TRBJ2-2; v_call: TRBV29-1; d_call: TRBD1; clone_size: NA; cdr3_nt: TGCAGCGCTGGGACAGTTGGTACCGGGGAGCTGTTTTTT; cdr3_aa: CSAGTVGTGELFF
j_call: TRBJ2-5; v_call: TRBV30; d_call: TRBD1; clone_size: NA; cdr3_nt: TGTGCCTGGAGTGTTCCAGGGGGCGGAGAGACCCAGTACTTC; cdr3_aa: CAWSVPGGGETQYF
j_call: TRBJ1-1; v_call: TRBV19; d_call: NA; clone_size: NA; cdr3_nt: TGTGCCAGTAGTAGTCCCCCTGGGGCGAAGAACACTGAAGCTTTCTTT; cdr3_aa: CASSSPPGAKNTEAFF
j_call: TRBJ2-3; v_call: TRBV7-9; d_call: TRBD2; clone_size: NA; cdr3_nt: TGTGCCAGCAGCTTAGTCGTTAGCGGGAACACAGATACGCAGTATTTT; cdr3_aa: CASSLVVSGNTDTQYF
j_call: TRBJ1-1; v_call: TRBV19; d_call: NA; clone_size: few; cdr3_nt: TGTGCCAGTAGTTCGGGACATGAGAACACTGAAGCTTTCTTT; cdr3_aa: CASSSGHENTEAFF
j_call: TRBJ2-2; v_call: TRBV30; d_call: TRBD2; clone_size: once; cdr3_nt: TGTGCCTCCGGCGGGGGGGCGAACACCGGGGAGCTGTTTTTT; cdr3_aa: CASGGGANTGELFF
j_call: TRBJ2-2; v_call: TRBV19; d_call: TRBD1; clone_size: NA; cdr3_nt: TGTGCCAGTAGGCTCAGGGGACAGGGGACAGGTGCGAACACCGGGGAGCTGTTTTTT; cdr3_aa: CASRLRGQGTGANTGELFF
j_call: TRBJ1-3; v_call: TRBV4-1; d_call: NA; clone_size: NA; cdr3_nt: TGCGCCAGCAGCCCCCAATCGGTGGAGGGAAACACCATATATTTT; cdr3_aa: CASSPQSVEGNTIYF
j_call: TRBJ2-1; v_call: TRBV20-1; d_call: NA; clone_size: NA; cdr3_nt: TGCAGTGTATTCTTCAATGAGCAGTTCTTC; cdr3_aa: CSVFFNEQFF
j_call: TRBJ2-6; v_call: TRBV10-2; d_call: NA; clone_size: NA; cdr3_nt: TGCGCCAGCGGGGATACAGGGACTGGGGCCAACGTCCTGACTTTC; cdr3_aa: CASGDTGTGANVLTF
j_call: TRBJ1-5; v_call: TRBV19; d_call: TRBD1; clone_size: once; cdr3_nt: TGTGCCAGTACCCCTCCCGGGACAGGGGGCCATCAGCCCCAGCATTTT; cdr3_aa: CASTPPGTGGHQPQHF
j_call: TRBJ1-1; v_call: TRBV2; d_call: NA; clone_size: NA; cdr3_nt: TGTGCCAGCATGACAGGCCGGAACACTGAAGCTTTCTTT; cdr3_aa: CASMTGRNTEAFF
j_call: TRBJ1-1; v_call: TRBV5-1; d_call: TRBD1; clone_size: NA; cdr3_nt: TGCGCCAGCAGCTTGGCCGGACAGGGAGGCACTGAAGCTTTCTTT; cdr3_aa: CASSLAGQGGTEAFF
j_call: TRBJ2-2; v_call: TRBV15; d_call: NA; clone_size: medium-sized; cdr3_nt: TGTGCCACCAGCTCACGGTGGGGGCGAACCGGGGAGCTGTTTTTT; cdr3_aa: CATSSRWGRTGELFF
j_call: TRBJ2-1; v_call: TRBV6-5; d_call: NA; clone_size: NA; cdr3_nt: TGTGCCAGCAGTTATTCAGGGTACAATGAGCAGTTCTTC; cdr3_aa: CASSYSGYNEQFF
j_call: TRBJ2-5; v_call: TRBV19; d_call: TRBD2; clone_size: NA; cdr3_nt: TGTGCCAGTACCGTGACTAGCGGGAGTCTAGAGACCCAGTACTTC; cdr3_aa: CASTVTSGSLETQYF
j_call: TRBJ1-2; v_call: TRBV5-4; d_call: NA; clone_size: NA; cdr3_nt: TGTGCCAGCAGCTGGGCGGGGGCTGTTGGATCTAACTATGGCTACACCTTC; cdr3_aa: CASSWAGAVGSNYGYTF
j_call: TRBJ2-3; v_call: TRBV30; d_call: TRBD2; clone_size: NA; cdr3_nt: TGTGCCTGGGGACTAGCGGATAATACCCGACCGCGGTATTTT; cdr3_aa: CAWGLADNTRPRYF
j_call: TRBJ1-5; v_call: TRBV28; d_call: NA; clone_size: NA; cdr3_nt: TGTGCCAGCAGTTCCGGAAACCTTTTCTCAGGCGCCGTCAATCAGCCCCAGCATTTT; cdr3_aa: CASSSGNLFSGAVNQPQHF